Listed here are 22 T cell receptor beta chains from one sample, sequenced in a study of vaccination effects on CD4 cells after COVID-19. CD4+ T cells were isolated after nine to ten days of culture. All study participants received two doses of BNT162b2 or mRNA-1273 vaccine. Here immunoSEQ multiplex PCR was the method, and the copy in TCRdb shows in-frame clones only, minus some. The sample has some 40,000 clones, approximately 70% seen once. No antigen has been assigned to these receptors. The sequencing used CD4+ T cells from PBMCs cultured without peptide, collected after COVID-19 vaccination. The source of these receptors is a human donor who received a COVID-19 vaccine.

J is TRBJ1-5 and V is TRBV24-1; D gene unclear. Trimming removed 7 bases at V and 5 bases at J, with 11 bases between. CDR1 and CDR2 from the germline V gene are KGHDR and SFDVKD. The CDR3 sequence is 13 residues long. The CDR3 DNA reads TGTGCCACCAGCAGGACGAGCGATCAGCCCCAGCATTTT. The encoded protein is CATSRTSDQPQHF.

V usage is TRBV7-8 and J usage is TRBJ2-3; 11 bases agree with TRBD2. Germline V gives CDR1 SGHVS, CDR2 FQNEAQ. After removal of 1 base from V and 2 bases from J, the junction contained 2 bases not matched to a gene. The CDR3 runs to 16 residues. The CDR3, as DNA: TGTGCCAGCAGCTTAGGTAGCGGGAGGGCCACAGATACGCAGTATTTT. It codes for CASSLGSGRATDTQYF.

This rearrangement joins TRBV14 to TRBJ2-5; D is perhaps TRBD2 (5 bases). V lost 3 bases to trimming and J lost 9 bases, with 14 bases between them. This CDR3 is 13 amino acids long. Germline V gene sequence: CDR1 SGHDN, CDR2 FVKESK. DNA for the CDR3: TGTGCCAGCAGCCAGGCACTAGTATCGGCCCAGTACTTC. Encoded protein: CASSQALVSAQYF.

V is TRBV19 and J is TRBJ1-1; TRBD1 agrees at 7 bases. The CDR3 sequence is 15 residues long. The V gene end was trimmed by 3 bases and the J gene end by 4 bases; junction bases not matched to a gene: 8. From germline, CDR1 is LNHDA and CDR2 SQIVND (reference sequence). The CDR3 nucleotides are TGTGCCAGTAGTATCCTCGACAGGGCAGGCACTGAAGCTTTCTTT. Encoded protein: CASSILDRAGTEAFF.

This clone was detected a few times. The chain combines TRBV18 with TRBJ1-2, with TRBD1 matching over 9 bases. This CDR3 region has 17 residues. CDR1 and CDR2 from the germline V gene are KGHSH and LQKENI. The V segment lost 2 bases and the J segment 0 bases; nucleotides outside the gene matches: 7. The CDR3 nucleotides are TGTGCCAGCTCACCAACAGGGGGCGATGAGGCTAACTATGGCTACACCTTC. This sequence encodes CASSPTGGDEANYGYTF.

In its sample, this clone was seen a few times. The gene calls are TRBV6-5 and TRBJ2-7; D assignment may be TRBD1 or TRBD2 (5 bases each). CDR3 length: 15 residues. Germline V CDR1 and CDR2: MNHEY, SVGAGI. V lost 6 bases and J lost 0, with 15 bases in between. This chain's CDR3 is CASRDRDGDSYEQYF. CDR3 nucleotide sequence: TGTGCCAGCAGAGACCGGGACGGAGACTCCTACGAGCAGTACTTC.

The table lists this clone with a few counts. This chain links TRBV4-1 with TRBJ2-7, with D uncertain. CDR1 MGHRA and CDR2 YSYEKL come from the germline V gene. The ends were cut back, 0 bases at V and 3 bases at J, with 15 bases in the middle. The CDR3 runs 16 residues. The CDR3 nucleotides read TGCGCCAGCAGCCAAGAAGGCAGATTCCAAGTCTACGAGCAGTACTTC. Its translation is CASSQEGRFQVYEQYF.

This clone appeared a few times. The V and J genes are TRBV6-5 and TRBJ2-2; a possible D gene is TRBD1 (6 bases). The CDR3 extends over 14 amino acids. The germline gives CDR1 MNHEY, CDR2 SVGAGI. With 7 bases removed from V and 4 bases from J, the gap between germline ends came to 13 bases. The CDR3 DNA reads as TGTGCCAGCAAGATGACAGGCGGCACCGGGGAGCTGTTTTTT. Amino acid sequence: CASKMTGGTGELFF.

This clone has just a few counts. The CDR3 coding sequence is TGTGCCAGCAGTTTAGGAGATACGCAGTATTTT. Its protein product is CASSLGDTQYF. V is TRBV12-3 or TRBV12-4 and J is TRBJ2-3; D uncertain. This CDR3 contains 11 residues. The V end lost 1 base, the J end lost 5 bases, and 1 base lay between the germline ends.

The CDR3 DNA sequence: TGTGCCAGCAGCCCACAGGGGGCTCGAGGTGAAGCTTTCTTT. Translation: CASSPQGARGEAFF. The chain joins TRBV7-9 to TRBJ1-1, with 9 nucleotides matching TRBD1. Germline-derived CDR1 and CDR2 are SEHNR and FQNEAQ (reference sequence). The CDR3 has 14 residues. J was trimmed by 7 bases and V by 5 bases; bases with no gene match: 8.

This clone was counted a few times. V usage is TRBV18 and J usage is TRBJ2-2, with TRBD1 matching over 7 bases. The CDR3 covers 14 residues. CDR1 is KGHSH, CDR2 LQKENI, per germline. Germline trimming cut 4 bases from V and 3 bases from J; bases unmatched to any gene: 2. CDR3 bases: TGTGCCAGCTCACTCCAGGGGGACACCGGGGAGCTGTTTTTT. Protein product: CASSLQGDTGELFF.

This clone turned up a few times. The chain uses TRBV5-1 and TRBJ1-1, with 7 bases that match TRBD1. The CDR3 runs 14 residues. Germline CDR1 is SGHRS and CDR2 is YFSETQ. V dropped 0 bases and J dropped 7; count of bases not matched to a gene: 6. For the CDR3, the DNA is TGCGCCAGCAGCTTGGGGAACCGGGACAGTGAAGCTTTCTTT. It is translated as CASSLGNRDSEAFF.

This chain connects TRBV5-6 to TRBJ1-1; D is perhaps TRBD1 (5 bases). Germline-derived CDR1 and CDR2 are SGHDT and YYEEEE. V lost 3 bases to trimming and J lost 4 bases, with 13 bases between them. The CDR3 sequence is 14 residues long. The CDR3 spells CASSSGGIGTEAFF. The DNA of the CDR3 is TGTGCCAGCAGCTCGGGGGGTATAGGCACTGAAGCTTTCTTT.

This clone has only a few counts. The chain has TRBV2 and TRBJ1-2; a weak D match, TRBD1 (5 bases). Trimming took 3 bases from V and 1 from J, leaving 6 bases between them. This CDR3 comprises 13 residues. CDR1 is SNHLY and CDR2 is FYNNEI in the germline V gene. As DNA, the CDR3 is TGTGCCAGCAGTGAGGACAATAACTATGGCTACACCTTC. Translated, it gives CASSEDNNYGYTF.

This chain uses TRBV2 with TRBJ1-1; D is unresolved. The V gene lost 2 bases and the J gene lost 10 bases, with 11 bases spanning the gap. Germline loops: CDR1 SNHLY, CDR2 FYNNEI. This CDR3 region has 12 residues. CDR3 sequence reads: CASSEMTATAFF. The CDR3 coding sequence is TGTGCCAGCAGTGAAATGACCGCGACAGCTTTCTTT.

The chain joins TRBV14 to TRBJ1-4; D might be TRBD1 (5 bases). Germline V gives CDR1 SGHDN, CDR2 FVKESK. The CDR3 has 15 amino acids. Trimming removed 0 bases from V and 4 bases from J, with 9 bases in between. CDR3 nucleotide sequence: TGTGCCAGCAGCCAAGATCGCCAGGGTAATGAAAAACTGTTTTTT. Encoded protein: CASSQDRQGNEKLFF.

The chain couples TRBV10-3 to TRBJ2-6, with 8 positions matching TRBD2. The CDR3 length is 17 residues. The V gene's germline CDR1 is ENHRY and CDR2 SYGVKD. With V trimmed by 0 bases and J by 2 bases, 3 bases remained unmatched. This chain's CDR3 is CAISESGRGAGANVLTF. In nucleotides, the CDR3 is TGTGCCATCAGTGAGTCGGGGCGGGGGGCTGGGGCCAACGTCCTGACTTTC.

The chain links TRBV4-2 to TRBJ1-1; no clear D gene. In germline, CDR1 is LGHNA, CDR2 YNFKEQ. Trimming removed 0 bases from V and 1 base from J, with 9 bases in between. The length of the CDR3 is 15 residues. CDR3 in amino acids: CASSQEKHRNTEAFF. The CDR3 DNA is TGTGCCAGCAGCCAAGAAAAACATAGGAACACTGAAGCTTTCTTT.

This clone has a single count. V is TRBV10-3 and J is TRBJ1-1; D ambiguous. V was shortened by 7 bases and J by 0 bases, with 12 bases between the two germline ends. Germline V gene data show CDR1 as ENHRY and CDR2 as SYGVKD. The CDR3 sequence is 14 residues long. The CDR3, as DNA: TGTGCCATCAAGGTAACGGCCCTGAACACTGAAGCTTTCTTT. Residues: CAIKVTALNTEAFF.

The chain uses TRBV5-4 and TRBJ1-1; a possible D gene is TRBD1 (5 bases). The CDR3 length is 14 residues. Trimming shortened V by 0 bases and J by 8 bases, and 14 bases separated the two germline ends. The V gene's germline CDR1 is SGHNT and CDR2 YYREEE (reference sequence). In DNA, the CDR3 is TGTGCCAGCAGCTTGGAGATACAGGAGGGGGAAGCTTTCTTT. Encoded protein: CASSLEIQEGEAFF.

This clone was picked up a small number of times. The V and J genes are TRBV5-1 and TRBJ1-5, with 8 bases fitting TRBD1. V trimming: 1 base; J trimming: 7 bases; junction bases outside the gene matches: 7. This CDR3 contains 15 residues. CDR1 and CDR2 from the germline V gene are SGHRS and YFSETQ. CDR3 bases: TGCGCCAGCAGCTTGATGGGGGCAGGGGGCCAGCCCCAGCATTTT. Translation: CASSLMGAGGQPQHF.

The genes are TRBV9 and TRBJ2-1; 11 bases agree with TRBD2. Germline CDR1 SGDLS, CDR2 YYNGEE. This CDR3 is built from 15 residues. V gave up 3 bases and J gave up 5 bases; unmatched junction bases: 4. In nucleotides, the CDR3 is TGTGCCAGCAGCGCGGGACTAGCGGACGACAATGAGCAGTTCTTC. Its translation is CASSAGLADDNEQFF.